These 32 T cell receptor beta chains came from one sample sequenced in a study of blood T cell repertoires in COVID-19. Assay used: immunoSEQ multiplex PCR; TCRdb lists only in-frame clones, some missing. The table lists under 150,000 clones, roughly 88% of them singletons. The sequenced sample was PBMCs or T cells enriched from blood (not recorded which). These TCRs come from a woman aged 25 to 39 with acute COVID-19.

This clone appeared once. The chain recombines TRBV7-2 with TRBJ2-1, with 8 bases matching TRBD2. Losses at the gene ends were 0 bases for V and 4 bases for J; bases not matched to a gene: 14. This CDR3 is built from 19 residues. Germline CDR1 is SGHTA and CDR2 is FQGNSA. The CDR3 loop reads CASSLARGTRRGGYNEQFF. DNA for the CDR3: TGTGCCAGCAGCTTAGCCAGAGGGACTAGGAGGGGGGGGTACAATGAGCAGTTCTTC.

This clone was counted once. CDR3 sequence reads: CASSTEQTILSYNEQFF. CDR3 DNA sequence: TGTGCCAGCAGTACGGAACAGACAATTTTGTCATACAATGAGCAGTTCTTC. The chain has TRBV27 and TRBJ2-1; no reliable D call. V shed 5 bases and J shed 4 bases, with 21 bases lying between them. The CDR3 extends over 17 amino acids. Germline V gene lookup returns CDR1 MNHEY and CDR2 SMNVEV (reference sequence).

The J gene is TRBJ2-5, the V gene TRBV30; 9 bases are a match to TRBD2. Trimming took 1 base from V and 5 from J; bases not matched to a gene: 11. The CDR3 consists of 16 residues. Germline values: CDR1 GTSNPN, CDR2 SVGIG (reference sequence). Here the CDR3 reads CAWSGRAGGPVETQYF. CDR3 nucleotides: TGTGCCTGGAGTGGACGGGCGGGAGGGCCGGTCGAGACCCAGTACTTC.

This chain joins TRBV4-1 and TRBJ2-5; TRBD2 might be the D (5 bases). There are 14 residues in the CDR3. Looked up from germline, CDR1 is MGHRA and CDR2 is YSYEKL. Trimming took off 1 base at V and 5 bases at J, with 11 bases between the two ends. The CDR3 DNA is TGCGCCAGCAGCCAAGCCGGGATTCGGGAGACCCAGTACTTC. Translating it yields CASSQAGIRETQYF.

The chain employs TRBV5-1 and TRBJ2-5; no firm D call. Trimming removed 3 bases at V and 5 bases at J, with 11 bases between. The CDR3 is 13 amino acids. Germline assignment: CDR1 SGHRS and CDR2 YFSETQ. CDR3 region: CASSSSARETQYF. The CDR3 bases are TGCGCCAGCAGCTCTTCCGCCAGGGAGACCCAGTACTTC.

The chain recombines TRBV9 with TRBJ2-5, with TRBD1 matching over 8 bases. This CDR3 is 14 amino acids long. With 4 bases clipped from V and 3 bases from J, the junction kept 5 bases outside the gene matches. Germline loops: CDR1 SGDLS, CDR2 YYNGEE. CDR3 sequence: CASSQTGVKETQYF. The CDR3 nucleotides are TGTGCCAGCAGCCAGACAGGGGTTAAAGAGACCCAGTACTTC.

This clone was counted at least ten times. This chain links TRBV28 with TRBJ2-6, with TRBD1 matching 8 bases. Germline lookup yields CDR1 MDHEN and CDR2 SYDVKM. The CDR3 has 18 residues. V dropped 6 bases and J dropped 0; count of bases not matched to a gene: 10. The CDR3 nucleotides are TGTGCCAGCAGAGGTTCGACAGGGGCGGCCTCTGGGGCCAACGTCCTGACTTTC. It encodes CASRGSTGAASGANVLTF.

This chain links TRBV5-6 with TRBJ1-1; D is possibly TRBD1 (6 bases). The CDR3 consists of 14 residues. Germline lookup yields CDR1 SGHDT and CDR2 YYEEEE. V lost 2 bases and J lost 5, with 13 bases in between. The CDR3 protein is CASSFRGARTEAFF. The CDR3 DNA is TGTGCCAGCAGCTTCAGGGGCGCGCGGACTGAAGCTTTCTTT.

J is TRBJ2-2 and V is TRBV28; 8 bases map to TRBD1. The germline V gene has CDR1 MDHEN and CDR2 SYDVKM. The CDR3 is 14 amino acids. The V segment lost 6 bases and the J segment 4 bases; nucleotides outside the gene matches: 4. Written as DNA, the CDR3 is TGTGCCAGCAGGAGACAGGGGCCCACCGGGGAGCTGTTTTTT. Its protein is CASRRQGPTGELFF. The full variable domain, completed using reference TRBV28 and TRBJ2-2, is DVKVTQSSRYLVKRTGEKVFLECVQDMDHENMFWYRQDPGLGLRLIYFSYDVKMKEKGDIPEGYSVSREKKERFSLILESASTNQTSMYLCASRRQGPTGELFFGEGSRLTVL.

This clone was recorded a few times. This sequence joins TRBV28 and TRBJ1-1; TRBD1 aligns across 9 bases. CDR3 length equals 19 residues. From germline, CDR1 is MDHEN and CDR2 SYDVKM. V was clipped by 0 bases and J by 1 base; unmatched bases: 12. The CDR3 bases are TGTGCCAGCAGTTTATGGTCCCTTGACAGGGGGAAAGCGAACACTGAAGCTTTCTTT. It codes for CASSLWSLDRGKANTEAFF.

This chain links TRBV4-3 with TRBJ2-1; perhaps TRBD1 as D (5 bases). The CDR3 sequence is 15 residues long. Germline V CDR1 and CDR2: LGHNA, YSLEER. The V and J ends lost 0 bases and 3 bases respectively, with 9 bases between them. CDR3 amino acids: CASSQDVGVYNEQFF. The CDR3 nucleotides read TGCGCCAGCAGCCAAGACGTAGGGGTCTACAATGAGCAGTTCTTC.

The V and J genes are TRBV14 and TRBJ2-3, with TRBD2 identical over 7 bases. V shed 0 bases and J 0 bases; nucleotides not matched to a gene: 6. The CDR3 covers 17 residues. The germline V gene encodes CDR1 SGHDN and CDR2 FVKESK. CDR3 amino acids: CASSQDWRAGSTDTQYF. The CDR3 coding sequence is TGTGCCAGCAGCCAAGATTGGCGAGCGGGGAGCACAGATACGCAGTATTTT. Full variable domain (rest looked up from reference TRBV14 and TRBJ2-3): EAGVTQFPSHSVIEKGQTVTLRCDPISGHDNLYWYRRVMGKEIKFLLHFVKESKQDESGMPNNRFLAERTGGTYSTLKVQPAELEDSGVYFCASSQDWRAGSTDTQYFGPGTRLTVL.

The chain uses TRBV7-6 and TRBJ2-3; possibly TRBD2 for D (5 bases). The V gene's germline CDR1 is SGHVS and CDR2 FNYEAQ. With 5 bases removed from V and 7 bases from J, the gap between germline ends came to 22 bases. This CDR3 contains 16 residues. Here the CDR3 DNA reads TGTGCCAGCAGCCCGACGACCCCTACGGAGGCATATACGCAGTATTTT. Its translation is CASSPTTPTEAYTQYF.

The V and J genes are TRBV5-6 and TRBJ2-1, with a tentative D call TRBD1 (5 bases). This CDR3 has 16 amino acids. Trimming took off 0 bases at V and 1 base at J, with 11 bases between the two ends. Germline V CDR1 and CDR2: SGHDT, YYEEEE. The CDR3 loop is CASSLGGFGSYNEQFF. Here the CDR3 DNA reads TGTGCCAGCAGCTTGGGGGGCTTTGGGTCCTACAATGAGCAGTTCTTC.

The rearrangement uses TRBV10-3 and TRBJ1-1, with D maybe TRBD1 (6 bases). The CDR3 is 14 residues long. Germline CDR1 and CDR2: ENHRY and SYGVKD. Trimming cost V 3 bases and J 4 bases, with 12 bases left between them. CDR3 region: CAISDLQGATEAFF. CDR3 bases: TGTGCCATCAGTGACCTACAGGGTGCCACTGAAGCTTTCTTT.

The V gene is TRBV9, the J gene TRBJ2-1; TRBD2 is a possible D gene (5 bases). Trimming cost V 1 base and J 1 base, with 12 bases left between them. Per germline, CDR1 SGDLS and CDR2 YYNGEE. The CDR3 runs 16 residues. The CDR3 region has the DNA TGTGCCAGCAGCGTATTAGTGGGAGCTTCCTACAATGAGCAGTTCTTC. Translation gives CASSVLVGASYNEQFF.

The rearrangement uses TRBV9 and TRBJ2-7, with D perhaps TRBD2 (7 bases). V lost 1 base to trimming and J lost 2 bases, with 10 bases between them. The CDR3 length is 14 residues. CDR1 and CDR2 (germline): SGDLS, YYNGEE. CDR3 sequence reads: CASSVKGGTYEQYF. CDR3 coding DNA: TGTGCCAGCAGCGTAAAGGGGGGGACCTACGAGCAGTACTTC.

The chain recombines TRBV5-4 with TRBJ1-2, with 7 positions matching TRBD1. CDR3 size: 13 residues. Germline V gene lookup returns CDR1 SGHNT and CDR2 YYREEE (reference sequence). Trimming took 8 bases from V and 4 from J; bases not matched to a gene: 8. CDR3 sequence (DNA): TGTGCCAGTCGACAGGGTGGGAGCTATGGCTACACCTTC. Translated, it gives CASRQGGSYGYTF.

The chain employs TRBV6-2 or TRBV6-3 and TRBJ2-1, with D unresolved. Per germline, CDR1 MNHEY and CDR2 SVGEGT. The CDR3 consists of 15 residues. V was trimmed by 5 bases and J by 0 bases, leaving 11 bases between them. The CDR3 nucleotides read TGTGCCAGCAGTGCCACTGATATCTCCTACAATGAGCAGTTCTTC. It is translated as CASSATDISYNEQFF.

V and J are TRBV11-2 and TRBJ2-1, with D maybe TRBD2 (5 bases). The CDR3 is 15 amino acids. Germline values: CDR1 SGHAT, CDR2 FQNNGV. The ends were cut back, 5 bases at V and 4 bases at J, with 15 bases in the middle. In DNA, the CDR3 is TGTGCCAGCAGCCCTGTTCGGGGTGGGTACAATGAGCAGTTCTTC. Encoded protein: CASSPVRGGYNEQFF.

This clone has a single count. This chain uses TRBV24-1 with TRBJ1-2; TRBD1 might be the D (6 bases). Germline values: CDR1 KGHDR, CDR2 SFDVKD. The CDR3 is made up of 16 amino acids. V lost 2 bases and J 8 bases, leaving 20 bases between the germline ends. CDR3 residues: CATSDSYAGAAHGYTF. CDR3 coding DNA: TGTGCCACCAGTGATTCTTACGCGGGGGCCGCTCACGGCTACACCTTC.

This chain joins TRBV9 and TRBJ2-3; D is perhaps TRBD1 (6 bases). This CDR3 spans 14 amino acids. CDR1 SGDLS and CDR2 YYNGEE come from the germline V gene. Trimming removed 0 bases at V and 8 bases at J, with 13 bases between. This CDR3 is CASSVGGGSGTQYF. CDR3 bases: TGTGCCAGCAGCGTAGGAGGGGGATCAGGTACGCAGTATTTT.

As DNA, the CDR3 is TGTGCCAGCAGTACTCCGGAACAGGGATCGGGGCTACCCCATGGCTACACCTTC. Translated: CASSTPEQGSGLPHGYTF. V is TRBV28 and J is TRBJ1-2; the D gene is possibly TRBD1 (6 bases). This CDR3 spans 18 amino acids. With 5 bases removed from V and 6 bases from J, the gap between germline ends came to 28 bases. Germline V lookup: CDR1 MDHEN, CDR2 SYDVKM.

This sequence joins TRBV30 and TRBJ2-7, with a possible D match to TRBD1 (6 bases). The CDR3 has 14 residues. Germline-derived CDR1 and CDR2 are GTSNPN and SVGIG (reference sequence). Trimming took off 3 bases at V and 3 bases at J, with 15 bases between the two ends. The CDR3 spells CAWRHDRPFYEQYF. Written as DNA, the CDR3 is TGTGCCTGGAGACACGACAGGCCTTTCTACGAGCAGTACTTC.

This clone was detected only once. This chain uses TRBV6-4 with TRBJ2-1, with D possibly TRBD1 on 6 matching bases. The germline V gene encodes CDR1 MRHNA and CDR2 SNTAGT. The CDR3 contains 13 residues. The V end was cut by 2 bases, the J end by 10 bases, with 12 bases between. CDR3 bases: TGTGCCAGCAGTGACGAGGGGACAATGGAGCAGTTCTTC. As protein: CASSDEGTMEQFF.

The chain combines TRBV27 with TRBJ1-5; 7 bases line up with TRBD1. After removal of 6 bases from V and 1 base from J, the junction contained 9 bases not matched to a gene. The CDR3 has 16 residues. The V gene's germline CDR1 is MNHEY and CDR2 SMNVEV (reference sequence). In DNA form, the CDR3 reads TGTGCCAGCAGACCCGCGAAGGGACAGAGCAATCAGCCCCAGCATTTT. Translation gives CASRPAKGQSNQPQHF.

CDR3 DNA: TGTGCCAGCAGTTTCGACAGGGGTCACGAGCAGTACTTC. Encoded protein: CASSFDRGHEQYF. J is TRBJ2-7 and V is TRBV27, with 8 bases that match TRBD1. Germline lookup yields CDR1 MNHEY and CDR2 SMNVEV (reference sequence). The trim removed 3 bases at V and 5 bases at J, leaving 3 bases unmatched. CDR3 length equals 13 residues.

The V call is TRBV10-3, the J call TRBJ2-1, with 10 bases that match TRBD2. Germline CDR1 reads ENHRY; CDR2 reads SYGVKD. The V gene end was trimmed by 5 bases and the J gene end by 6 bases; junction bases not matched to a gene: 4. The CDR3 length is 14 residues. The CDR3 is CAISTGTSANEQFF. As DNA, the CDR3 is TGTGCCATCAGTACCGGGACTAGCGCCAATGAGCAGTTCTTC.

This rearrangement joins TRBV30 to TRBJ1-5, with unresolved D. The CDR3 covers 13 residues. Trimming stripped 4 bases from V and 7 bases from J, with 14 bases between. Germline V gene data show CDR1 as GTSNPN and CDR2 as SVGIG (reference sequence). The CDR3 sequence is CAWTVSPRQPQHF. The CDR3 DNA is TGTGCCTGGACCGTGTCCCCCCGGCAGCCCCAGCATTTT.

A single count supports this clone. The chain joins TRBV7-2 to TRBJ1-1; TRBD1 matches 7 bases. This CDR3 is built from 15 residues. Trimming took 5 bases from V and 2 from J; bases not matched to a gene: 8. Germline CDR1 reads SGHTA; CDR2 reads FQGNSA. The CDR3 here is CASSVRTGTNTEAFF. The CDR3 DNA reads as TGTGCCAGCAGCGTAAGGACAGGAACAAACACTGAAGCTTTCTTT.

The V and J genes are TRBV12-3 or TRBV12-4 and TRBJ2-7, with D perhaps matching TRBD2 (6 bases). This CDR3 has 12 residues. V lost 3 bases, J lost 7 bases, and 10 bases lay in between. The DNA for the CDR3 is TGTGCCAGCAGTTTCAATCGGGGGGAGCAGTACTTC. Its protein is CASSFNRGEQYF.

The rearrangement joins TRBV9 to TRBJ1-4, with D perhaps matching TRBD1 (5 bases). The V end was cut by 3 bases, the J end by 8 bases, with 17 bases between. The CDR3 is made up of 15 amino acids. The germline gives CDR1 SGDLS, CDR2 YYNGEE. For the CDR3, the DNA is TGTGCCAGCAGCGACCAGGGTTCCGATCGGGAAAAACTGTTTTTT. Translation gives CASSDQGSDREKLFF.